Below are 28 T cell receptor beta chains sequenced from a single sample in a study of blood T cell repertoires in COVID-19. TCRdb's table, derived via immunoSEQ multiplex PCR, lists solely in-frame clones and lacks some. The sample lists over 250,000 clones, around 92% seen once, with approximately 2.5% in the top ten. Sequencing input: peripheral blood. These receptor sequences come from a person between 18 and 35 years old with COVID-19, enrolled during active disease.

V is TRBV7-9 and J is TRBJ2-1, with TRBD2 matching 13 bases. The CDR3 spans 19 residues. Germline CDR1 is SEHNR and CDR2 is FQNEAQ (reference sequence). Trimming removed 3 bases from V and 4 bases from J; junction bases left unmatched: 12. CDR3 bases: TGTGCCAGCAGCTTTGATGGACTAGCGGGAGCCCCGGGGTACAATGAGCAGTTCTTC. This codes for CASSFDGLAGAPGYNEQFF.

The gene calls are TRBV7-2 and TRBJ2-3; maybe TRBD1 (6 bases). The CDR3 length is 16 residues. V lost 2 bases, J lost 8 bases, and 20 bases lay in between. Per the germline V gene, CDR1 is SGHTA and CDR2 is FQGNSA. The CDR3 sequence: CASSLKGVSPSLTQYF. In nucleotides, the CDR3 is TGTGCCAGCAGCTTAAAGGGGGTCTCGCCTTCCCTTACGCAGTATTTT. The entire variable domain, with the rest obtained from reference TRBV7-2 and TRBJ2-3, is as follows: GAGVSQSPSNKVTEKGKDVELRCDPISGHTALYWYRQSLGQGLEFLIYFQGNSAPDKSGLPSDRFSAERTGGSVSTLTIQRTQQEDSAVYLCASSLKGVSPSLTQYFGPGTRLTVL.

The V and J genes are TRBV24-1 and TRBJ1-2; D not certain. Germline-derived CDR1 and CDR2 are KGHDR and SFDVKD. The CDR3 has 13 residues. The V and J ends lost 0 bases and 6 bases respectively, with 7 bases between them. CDR3 sequence: CATSDLARDGYTF. The CDR3 nucleotides read TGTGCCACCAGTGATTTGGCTCGAGATGGCTACACCTTC.

The chain carries TRBV24-1 and TRBJ2-5; possibly TRBD1 for D (5 bases). The CDR3 is 14 amino acids. Trimming stripped 6 bases from V and 5 bases from J, with 15 bases between. The germline V gene encodes CDR1 KGHDR and CDR2 SFDVKD. CDR3 protein: CATSPDSLGETQYF. The CDR3 DNA reads as TGTGCCACCAGTCCCGACAGTTTGGGGGAGACCCAGTACTTC.

This chain connects TRBV6-4 to TRBJ2-5, with D unclear. The CDR3 contains 14 residues. V lost 7 bases and J 2 bases, leaving 14 bases between the germline ends. Germline V gives CDR1 MRHNA, CDR2 SNTAGT. Written as DNA, the CDR3 is TGTGCCAGCATGGCCGAGACACCTCAAGAGACCCAGTACTTC. This translates into CASMAETPQETQYF.

The chain is built from TRBV24-1 and TRBJ1-5; no clear D gene. The CDR3 runs to 15 residues. The V end was cut by 5 bases, the J end by 0 bases, with 10 bases between. Looked up from germline, CDR1 is KGHDR and CDR2 is SFDVKD. Here the CDR3 DNA reads TGTGCCACCAGTGGGGTGGGAGCTAGCAATCAGCCCCAGCATTTT. It specifies CATSGVGASNQPQHF.

The rearrangement links TRBV18 to TRBJ2-7, with 8 positions matching TRBD1. Trimming at V came to 2 bases and at J to 0 bases, leaving 6 bases not matched to a gene. This CDR3 spans 16 amino acids. CDR1 and CDR2 from the germline V gene are KGHSH and LQKENI. The CDR3 is CASSPSRDRSSYEQYF. CDR3 DNA sequence: TGTGCCAGCTCACCATCCCGGGACAGGAGCTCCTACGAGCAGTACTTC.

The rearrangement links TRBV3-1 (or the pseudogene TRBV3-2) to TRBJ1-4; possible D gene TRBD1, 6 bases. V was shortened by 1 base and J by 5 bases, with 11 bases between the two germline ends. The CDR3 loop spans 15 amino acids. In germline, CDR1 is LGHDT, CDR2 YNNKEL (reference sequence). The CDR3 nucleotides are TGTGCCAGCAGCCAAGGTACAGGGCAGAATGAAAAACTGTTTTTT. This translates into CASSQGTGQNEKLFF.

The chain carries TRBV4-2 and TRBJ2-5; a possible D gene is TRBD2 (6 bases). Between the trimmed V and J ends, which lost 1 base and 1 base, there was a span of 7 bases. The CDR3 has 14 residues. Germline V gives CDR1 LGHNA, CDR2 YNFKEQ. The CDR3 bases are TGTGCCAGCAGCCAAGGGCGGGGCCAAGAGACCCAGTACTTC. This encodes CASSQGRGQETQYF.

The CDR3 here is CAWSPNTGKAGNTIYF. The CDR3 DNA reads as TGTGCCTGGAGCCCAAATACAGGGAAAGCTGGAAACACCATATATTTT. This rearrangement joins TRBV30 to TRBJ1-3; D may be TRBD1 (6 bases). The CDR3 spans 16 residues. Germline assignment: CDR1 GTSNPN and CDR2 SVGIG (reference sequence). Trimming left V 3 bases short and J 2 bases short, with 17 bases between.

The CDR3 bases are TGCGCCAGCAGCTTGGATAACTCCCTAGCCACTGAAGCTTTCTTT. Encoded protein: CASSLDNSLATEAFF. The chain uses TRBV5-1 and TRBJ1-1; D is uncertain. CDR1 SGHRS and CDR2 YFSETQ come from the germline V gene. Trimming cost V 0 bases and J 4 bases, with 13 bases left between them. The CDR3 is made up of 15 amino acids.

V gene TRBV4-1 combines with J gene TRBJ1-2, with 8 bases that match TRBD1. The CDR3 covers 12 residues. Looked up from germline, CDR1 is MGHRA and CDR2 is YSYEKL. Germline trimming cut 8 bases from V and 1 base from J; bases unmatched to any gene: 0. CDR3 residues: CASGQGNYGYTF. The CDR3 DNA is TGCGCCAGCGGACAGGGTAACTATGGCTACACCTTC.

This clone occurred a few times. The V call is TRBV24-1, the J call TRBJ2-2; TRBD1 matches 9 bases. CDR1 and CDR2 from the germline V gene are KGHDR and SFDVKD. CDR3 length: 16 residues. With V trimmed by 4 bases and J by 4 bases, 6 bases remained unmatched. The CDR3, as DNA: TGTGCCACCAGTGACCCCGGGACAGGGTTCACCGGGGAGCTGTTTTTT. Its protein is CATSDPGTGFTGELFF.

The chain employs TRBV7-8 and TRBJ2-7; 10 nucleotides align to TRBD2. The CDR3 sequence is 17 residues long. Germline assignment: CDR1 SGHVS and CDR2 FQNEAQ. V was clipped by 5 bases and J by 5 bases; unmatched bases: 15. The CDR3: CASSRVQPSGRLDEQYF. The DNA of the CDR3 is TGTGCCAGCAGCCGAGTCCAACCTAGCGGGAGACTTGACGAGCAGTACTTC.

This clone came up once. As DNA, the CDR3 is TGTGCCAGCAGCCTCCAAACAGGGGAGGATCAGCCCCAGCATTTT. As protein: CASSLQTGEDQPQHF. The chain employs TRBV4-2 and TRBJ1-5, with TRBD1 identical over 7 bases. J lost 5 bases, V lost 4 bases, and 8 bases had no gene match. Looked up from germline, CDR1 is LGHNA and CDR2 is YNFKEQ. The CDR3 is 15 amino acids.

The chain joins TRBV12-5 to TRBJ1-1; D not certain. Trimming removed 2 bases from V and 0 bases from J, with 16 bases in between. Germline CDR1 and CDR2: LGHNT and FRNRAP. The CDR3 has 17 amino acids. CDR3 region: CASGLPTVTALNTEAFF. The CDR3 DNA follows: TGTGCTAGTGGTTTGCCGACCGTAACAGCTTTGAACACTGAAGCTTTCTTT.

For this clone: Additional DNA sequences in this sample encode the identical CDR3. The genes are TRBV2 and TRBJ1-1, with D tentatively TRBD1 (6 bases). The CDR3 contains 13 residues. Germline CDR1 is SNHLY and CDR2 is FYNNEI. The V end lost 3 bases, the J end lost 5 bases, and 10 bases lay between the germline ends. CDR3 DNA: TGTGCCAGCAGTGAGGGCAGGGGAACTGAAGCTTTCTTT. It is translated as CASSEGRGTEAFF.

This chain uses TRBV5-5 with TRBJ1-5; 9 nucleotides agree with TRBD1. V was pared by 4 bases and J by 5 bases, with 4 bases of the junction left unmatched. Germline-derived CDR1 and CDR2 are SGHKS and YYEKEE (reference sequence). There are 14 residues in the CDR3. DNA of the CDR3: TGTGCCAGCAGCGAGACAGGGGGTGATCAGCCCCAGCATTTT. Its protein is CASSETGGDQPQHF.

This sequence joins TRBV2 and TRBJ2-1; 9 nucleotides align to TRBD1. Germline V gives CDR1 SNHLY, CDR2 FYNNEI. V gave up 6 bases and J gave up 4 bases; unmatched junction bases: 7. The CDR3 spans 15 residues. Here the CDR3 reads CASRDRGGRYNEQFF. As DNA, the CDR3 is TGTGCCAGCAGAGACAGGGGGGGGAGATACAATGAGCAGTTCTTC.

CDR3 loop: CATSDPDSTRTPGELFF. The DNA of the CDR3 is TGTGCCACCAGTGACCCTGACAGTACCCGTACCCCCGGGGAGCTGTTTTTT. The V and J genes are TRBV24-1 and TRBJ2-2, with a weak D call TRBD1 (5 bases). Trimming took 4 bases from V and 6 from J, leaving 20 bases between them. The germline V gene has CDR1 KGHDR and CDR2 SFDVKD. The CDR3 length is 17 residues.

The CDR3 DNA is TGTGCCAGCAGCCAGGGACAGCACTATGGCTACACCTTC. Amino acids: CASSQGQHYGYTF. V gene TRBV6-5 combines with J gene TRBJ1-2, with 7 bases that match TRBD1. Germline CDR1 MNHEY, CDR2 SVGAGI. The CDR3 is made up of 13 amino acids. V dropped 6 bases and J dropped 3; count of bases not matched to a gene: 4.

V usage is TRBV7-2 and J usage is TRBJ2-1, with 12 nucleotides matching TRBD2. The CDR3 contains 17 residues. Looked up from germline, CDR1 is SGHTA and CDR2 is FQGNSA. V lost 0 bases and J lost 9; bases outside the gene matches: 9. CDR3 region: CASSLAPSGRAAGEQFF. CDR3 in DNA: TGTGCCAGCAGCTTAGCCCCTAGCGGGAGGGCCGCCGGTGAGCAGTTCTTC.

This rearrangement joins TRBV24-1 to TRBJ2-5; TRBD1 matches at 10 bases. Germline loops: CDR1 KGHDR, CDR2 SFDVKD. The trim removed 4 bases at V and 4 bases at J, leaving 8 bases unmatched. The CDR3 sequence is 16 residues long. The CDR3 here is CATSDLDRGEGETQYF. CDR3 bases: TGTGCCACCAGTGACCTGGACAGGGGGGAAGGAGAGACCCAGTACTTC.

This clone came up once. The chain is built from TRBV7-9 and TRBJ1-1; D is perhaps TRBD1 (6 bases). Germline-derived CDR1 and CDR2 are SEHNR and FQNEAQ (reference sequence). V lost 4 bases and J lost 3, with 18 bases in between. This CDR3 spans 16 amino acids. The CDR3 region is CASSSLWTVADTEAFF. The CDR3 DNA sequence: TGTGCCAGCAGCTCCCTTTGGACAGTGGCGGACACTGAAGCTTTCTTT.

This chain connects TRBV6-5 to TRBJ1-1; D is possibly TRBD1 (5 bases). The CDR3 covers 12 residues. Germline loops: CDR1 MNHEY, CDR2 SVGAGI. V was clipped by 5 bases and J by 1 base, with 5 bases between them. CDR3 residues: CASSTGNTEAFF. Here the CDR3 DNA reads TGTGCCAGCAGTACAGGGAACACTGAAGCTTTCTTT.

This clone was seen more than once but under ten times. The V and J genes are TRBV5-1 and TRBJ2-7, with a tentative D call TRBD2 (5 bases). Looked up from germline, CDR1 is SGHRS and CDR2 is YFSETQ. The CDR3 totals 14 residues. Trimming shortened V by 0 bases and J by 3 bases, and 10 bases separated the two germline ends. The CDR3 here is CASSLEVGNYEQYF. The DNA of the CDR3 is TGCGCCAGCAGCTTGGAAGTCGGGAACTACGAGCAGTACTTC.

In DNA form, the CDR3 reads TGTGCCAGCACCACCGGGACCGGGGAGCTGTTTTTT. Translation gives CASTTGTGELFF. The chain joins TRBV6-5 to TRBJ2-2; no clear D. The CDR3 extends over 12 amino acids. Germline CDR1 reads MNHEY; CDR2 reads SVGAGI. Between the trimmed V and J ends, which lost 7 bases and 5 bases, there was a span of 8 bases.

Only one count was recorded for this clone. This chain uses TRBV7-2 with TRBJ2-1, with TRBD2 matching 8 bases. Germline V lookup: CDR1 SGHTA, CDR2 FQGNSA. There are 16 residues in the CDR3. The V and J ends lost 2 bases and 4 bases, in that order; junction bases with no gene match: 7. CDR3 DNA sequence: TGTGCCAGCAGCTTATATCCGGGAGGGCTTTACAATGAGCAGTTCTTC. It encodes CASSLYPGGLYNEQFF.